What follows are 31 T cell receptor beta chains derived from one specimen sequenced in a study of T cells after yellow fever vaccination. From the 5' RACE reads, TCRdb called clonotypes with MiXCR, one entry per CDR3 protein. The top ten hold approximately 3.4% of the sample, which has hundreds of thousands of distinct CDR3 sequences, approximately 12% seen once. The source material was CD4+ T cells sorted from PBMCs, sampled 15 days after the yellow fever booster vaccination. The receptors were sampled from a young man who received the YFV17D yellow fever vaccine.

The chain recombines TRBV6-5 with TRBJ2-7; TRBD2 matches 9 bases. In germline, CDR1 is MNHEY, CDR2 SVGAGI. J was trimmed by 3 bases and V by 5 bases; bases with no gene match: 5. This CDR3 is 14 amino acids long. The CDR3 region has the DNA TGTGCCAGCAGTGGTAGCGGGGGCTACTACGAGCAGTACTTC. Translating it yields CASSGSGGYYEQYF.

The CDR3 loop is CASRPTGGDTEAFF. The CDR3 coding sequence is TGTGCCAGCAGGCCGACAGGGGGGGACACTGAAGCTTTCTTT. The rearrangement joins TRBV7-3 to TRBJ1-1; TRBD1 matches 9 bases. Germline V gives CDR1 SGHTA, CDR2 FQGTGA. The CDR3 totals 14 residues. Germline trimming cut 6 bases from V and 3 bases from J; bases unmatched to any gene: 5.

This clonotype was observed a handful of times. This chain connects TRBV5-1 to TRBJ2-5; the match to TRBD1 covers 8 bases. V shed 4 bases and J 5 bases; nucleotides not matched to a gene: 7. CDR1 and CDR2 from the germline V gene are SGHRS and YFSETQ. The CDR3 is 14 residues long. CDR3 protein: CASSAGQGGETQYF. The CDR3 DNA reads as TGCGCCAGCAGCGCCGGACAGGGCGGGGAGACCCAGTACTTC.

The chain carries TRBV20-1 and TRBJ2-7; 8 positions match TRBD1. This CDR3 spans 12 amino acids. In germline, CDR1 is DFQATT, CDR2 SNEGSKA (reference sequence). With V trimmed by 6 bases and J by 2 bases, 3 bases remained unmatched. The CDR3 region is CSASQGAYEQYF. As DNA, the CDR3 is TGCAGTGCATCACAGGGGGCCTACGAGCAGTACTTC.

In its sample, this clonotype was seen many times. CDR3 sequence: CASSQGSRGPYEQYV. The DNA for the CDR3 is TGCGCCAGCAGCCAAGGGTCCAGGGGCCCCTACGAGCAGTACGTC. The chain recombines TRBV4-1 with TRBJ2-7; a weak D match, TRBD1 (6 bases). Germline loops: CDR1 MGHRA, CDR2 YSYEKL. V shed 1 base and J shed 2 bases, with 12 bases lying between them. This CDR3 contains 15 residues.

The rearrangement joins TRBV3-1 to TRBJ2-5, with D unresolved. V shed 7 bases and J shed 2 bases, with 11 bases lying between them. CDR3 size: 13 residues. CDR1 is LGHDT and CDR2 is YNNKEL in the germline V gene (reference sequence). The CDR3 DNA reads TGTGCCAGCACCTTCTACAGTCAAGAGACCCAGTACTTC. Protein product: CASTFYSQETQYF.

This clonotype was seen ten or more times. CDR3 coding DNA: TGTGCCAGCAGCCCCCAATGGGGGCCTGACACTGAAGCTTTCTTT. Its protein is CASSPQWGPDTEAFF. The rearrangement joins TRBV7-2 to TRBJ1-1; tentatively, D is TRBD1 (6 bases). V lost 5 bases and J 3 bases, leaving 16 bases between the germline ends. CDR3 length equals 15 residues. Germline lookup yields CDR1 SGHTA and CDR2 FQGNSA.

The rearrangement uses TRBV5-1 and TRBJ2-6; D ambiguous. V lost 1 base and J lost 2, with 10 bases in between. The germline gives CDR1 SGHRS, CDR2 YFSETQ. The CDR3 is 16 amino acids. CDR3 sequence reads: CASSLSASTGANVLTF. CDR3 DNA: TGCGCCAGCAGCTTGTCGGCCTCCACTGGGGCCAACGTCCTGACTTTC.

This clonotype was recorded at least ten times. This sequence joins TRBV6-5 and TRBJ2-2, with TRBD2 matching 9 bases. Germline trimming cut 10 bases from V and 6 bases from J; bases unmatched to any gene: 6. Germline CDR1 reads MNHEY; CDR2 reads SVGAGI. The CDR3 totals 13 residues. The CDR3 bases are TGTGCCACCATAGGACTAGCGCCCGGGGAGCTGTTTTTT. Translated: CATIGLAPGELFF.

The CDR3 DNA follows: TGTGCCACCGGCGAGCCGAGGGGCACAGATACGCAGTATTTT. This sequence encodes CATGEPRGTDTQYF. The chain is built from TRBV24-1 and TRBJ2-3, with D possibly being TRBD2 (5 bases). V gave up 9 bases and J gave up 1 base, with 13 bases separating them. The CDR3 is 14 residues long. CDR1 and CDR2 from the germline V gene are KGHDR and SFDVKD.

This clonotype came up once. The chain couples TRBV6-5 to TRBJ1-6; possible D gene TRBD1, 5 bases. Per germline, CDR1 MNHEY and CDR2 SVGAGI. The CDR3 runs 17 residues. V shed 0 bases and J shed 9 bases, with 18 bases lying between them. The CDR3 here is CASSYSEGLPNRSPLHF. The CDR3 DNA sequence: TGTGCCAGCAGTTACTCAGAGGGGCTCCCTAATCGTTCACCCCTCCACTTT.

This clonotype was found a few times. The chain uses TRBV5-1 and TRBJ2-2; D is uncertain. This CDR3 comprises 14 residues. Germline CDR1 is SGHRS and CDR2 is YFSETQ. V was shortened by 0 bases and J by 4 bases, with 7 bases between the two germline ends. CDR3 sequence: CASSLEQITGELFF. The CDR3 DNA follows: TGCGCCAGCAGCTTGGAACAGATCACCGGGGAGCTGTTTTTT.

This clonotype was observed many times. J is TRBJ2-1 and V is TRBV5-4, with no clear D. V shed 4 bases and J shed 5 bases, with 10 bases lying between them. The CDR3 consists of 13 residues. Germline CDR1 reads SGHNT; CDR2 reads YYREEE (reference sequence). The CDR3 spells CASSTTKDNEQFF. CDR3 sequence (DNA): TGTGCCAGCAGCACCACGAAGGACAATGAGCAGTTCTTC.

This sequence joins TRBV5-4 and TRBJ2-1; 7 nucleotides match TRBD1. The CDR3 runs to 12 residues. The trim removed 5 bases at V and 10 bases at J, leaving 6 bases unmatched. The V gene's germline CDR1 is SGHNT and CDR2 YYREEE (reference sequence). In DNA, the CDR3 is TGTGCCAGCAGTACCGGGACAGCGGAGCAGTTCTTC. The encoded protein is CASSTGTAEQFF.

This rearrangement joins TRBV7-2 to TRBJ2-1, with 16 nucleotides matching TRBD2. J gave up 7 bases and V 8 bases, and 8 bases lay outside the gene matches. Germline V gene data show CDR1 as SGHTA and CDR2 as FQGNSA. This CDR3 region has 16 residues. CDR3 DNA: TGTGCCAGCGGAGGCGGGACTAGCGGGGGGGTTAATGAGCAGTTCTTC. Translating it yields CASGGGTSGGVNEQFF.

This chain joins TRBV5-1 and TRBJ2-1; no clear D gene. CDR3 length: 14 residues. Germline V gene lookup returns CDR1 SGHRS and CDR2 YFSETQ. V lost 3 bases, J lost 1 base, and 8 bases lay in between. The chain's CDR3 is CASSSDGSYNEQFF. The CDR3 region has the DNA TGCGCCAGCAGCTCGGACGGATCCTACAATGAGCAGTTCTTC.

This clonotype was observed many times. The CDR3 coding sequence is TGTGCCAGCAGCTGGAACAGGGGCACAGATACGCAGTATTTT. Its protein is CASSWNRGTDTQYF. This rearrangement joins TRBV5-6 to TRBJ2-3; D might be TRBD1 (6 bases). Germline CDR1 reads SGHDT; CDR2 reads YYEEEE. This CDR3 contains 14 residues. Between the trimmed V and J ends, which lost 3 bases and 1 base, there was a span of 9 bases.

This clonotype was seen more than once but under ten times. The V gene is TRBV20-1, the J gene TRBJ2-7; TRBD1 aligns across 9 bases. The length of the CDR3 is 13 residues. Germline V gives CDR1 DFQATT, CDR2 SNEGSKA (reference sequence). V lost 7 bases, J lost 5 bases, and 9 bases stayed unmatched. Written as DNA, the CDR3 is TGCAGTGTATCGGGACAGGGAAAGGACGAGCAGTACGTC. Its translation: CSVSGQGKDEQYV.

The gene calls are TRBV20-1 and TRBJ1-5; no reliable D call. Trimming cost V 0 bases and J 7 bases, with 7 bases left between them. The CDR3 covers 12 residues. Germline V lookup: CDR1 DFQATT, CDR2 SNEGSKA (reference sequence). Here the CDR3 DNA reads TGCAGTGCTAGAGATCCGTGGCAGCCCCAGCATTTT. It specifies CSARDPWQPQHF.

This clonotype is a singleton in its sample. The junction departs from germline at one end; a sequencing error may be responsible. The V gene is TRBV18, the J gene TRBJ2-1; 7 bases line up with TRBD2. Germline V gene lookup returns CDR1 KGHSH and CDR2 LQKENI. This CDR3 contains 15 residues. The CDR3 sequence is CASSPLGLSSNELFF. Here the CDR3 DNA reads TGTGCCAGCTCACCACTGGGACTATCAAGCAATGAGCTGTTCTTC.

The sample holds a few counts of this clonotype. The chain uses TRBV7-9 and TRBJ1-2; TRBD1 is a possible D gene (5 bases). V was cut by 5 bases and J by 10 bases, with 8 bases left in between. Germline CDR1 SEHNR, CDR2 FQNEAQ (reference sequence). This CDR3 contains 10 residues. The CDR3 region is CASSRGTYTF. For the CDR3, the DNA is TGTGCCAGCAGCCGCGGGACCTACACCTTC.

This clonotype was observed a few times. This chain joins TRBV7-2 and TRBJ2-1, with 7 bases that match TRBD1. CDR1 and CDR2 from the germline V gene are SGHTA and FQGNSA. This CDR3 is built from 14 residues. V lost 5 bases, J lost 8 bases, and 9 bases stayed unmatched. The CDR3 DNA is TGTGCCAGCAGCCGTTCGACAGGGCTCTATGAGCAGTTCTTC. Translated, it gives CASSRSTGLYEQFF.

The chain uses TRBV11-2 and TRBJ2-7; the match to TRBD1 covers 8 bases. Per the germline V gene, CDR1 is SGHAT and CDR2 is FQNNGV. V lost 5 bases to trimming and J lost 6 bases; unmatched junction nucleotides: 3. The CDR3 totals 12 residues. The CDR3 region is CASSPDRVEQYF. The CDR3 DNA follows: TGTGCCAGCAGCCCGGACAGGGTCGAGCAGTACTTC. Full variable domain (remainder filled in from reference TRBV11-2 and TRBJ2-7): EAGVAQSPRYKIIEKRQSVAFWCNPISGHATLYWYQQILGQGPKLLIQFQNNGVVDDSQLPKDRFSAERLKGVDSTLKIQPAKLEDSAVYLCASSPDRVEQYFGPGTRLTVT.

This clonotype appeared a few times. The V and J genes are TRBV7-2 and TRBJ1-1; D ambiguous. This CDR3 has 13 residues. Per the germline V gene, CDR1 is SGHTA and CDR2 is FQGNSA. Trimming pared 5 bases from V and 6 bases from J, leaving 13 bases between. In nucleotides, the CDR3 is TGTGCCAGCAGCCCCCAAGGTGGATCTGAAGCTTTCTTT. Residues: CASSPQGGSEAFF.

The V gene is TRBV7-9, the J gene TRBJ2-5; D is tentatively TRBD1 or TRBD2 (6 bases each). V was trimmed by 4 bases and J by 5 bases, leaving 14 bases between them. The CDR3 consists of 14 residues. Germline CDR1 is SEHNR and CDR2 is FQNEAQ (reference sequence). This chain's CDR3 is CASSSGWGAETQYF. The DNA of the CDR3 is TGTGCCAGCAGCTCTGGTTGGGGGGCTGAGACCCAGTACTTC.

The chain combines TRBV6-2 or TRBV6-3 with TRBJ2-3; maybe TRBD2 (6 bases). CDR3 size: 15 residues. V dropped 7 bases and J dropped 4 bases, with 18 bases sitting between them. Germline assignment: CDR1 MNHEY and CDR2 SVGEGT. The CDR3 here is CASTAGVADSDTQYF. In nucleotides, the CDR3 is TGTGCCAGCACCGCCGGCGTAGCGGACTCAGATACGCAGTATTTT.

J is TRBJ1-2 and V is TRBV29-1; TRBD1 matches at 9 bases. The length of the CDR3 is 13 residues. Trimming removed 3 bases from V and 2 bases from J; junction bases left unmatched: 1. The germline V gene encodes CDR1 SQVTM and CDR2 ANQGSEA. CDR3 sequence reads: CSVEGQGNYGYTF. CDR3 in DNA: TGCAGCGTTGAGGGACAGGGAAACTATGGCTACACCTTC.

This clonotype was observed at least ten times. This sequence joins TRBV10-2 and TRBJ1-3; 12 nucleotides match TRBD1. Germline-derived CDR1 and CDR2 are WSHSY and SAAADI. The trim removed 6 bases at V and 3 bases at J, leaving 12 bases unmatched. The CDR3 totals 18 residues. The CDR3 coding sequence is TGCGCCAGCAGGTCCGGGACAGGGGGCCTCTCGGGTGGAAACACCATATATTTT. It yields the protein CASRSGTGGLSGGNTIYF.

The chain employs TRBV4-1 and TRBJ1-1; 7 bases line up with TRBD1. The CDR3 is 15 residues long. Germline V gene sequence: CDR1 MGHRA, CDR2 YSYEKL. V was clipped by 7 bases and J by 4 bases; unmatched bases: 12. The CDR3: CASTEGALGTTEAFF. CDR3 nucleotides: TGCGCCAGCACCGAGGGGGCCTTGGGTACCACTGAAGCTTTCTTT.

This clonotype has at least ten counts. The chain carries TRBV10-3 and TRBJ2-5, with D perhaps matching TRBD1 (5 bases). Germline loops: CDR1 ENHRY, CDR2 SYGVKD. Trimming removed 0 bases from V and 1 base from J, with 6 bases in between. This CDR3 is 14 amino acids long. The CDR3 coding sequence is TGTGCCATCAGTGAGTCGACAGTCCAAGAGACCCAGTACTTC. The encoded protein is CAISESTVQETQYF.

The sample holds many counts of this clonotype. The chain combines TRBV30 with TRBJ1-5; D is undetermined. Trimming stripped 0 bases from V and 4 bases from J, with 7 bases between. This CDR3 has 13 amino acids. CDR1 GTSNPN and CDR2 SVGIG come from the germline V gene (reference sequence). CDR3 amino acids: CAWSVRENQPQHF. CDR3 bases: TGTGCCTGGAGTGTAAGGGAGAATCAGCCCCAGCATTTT.